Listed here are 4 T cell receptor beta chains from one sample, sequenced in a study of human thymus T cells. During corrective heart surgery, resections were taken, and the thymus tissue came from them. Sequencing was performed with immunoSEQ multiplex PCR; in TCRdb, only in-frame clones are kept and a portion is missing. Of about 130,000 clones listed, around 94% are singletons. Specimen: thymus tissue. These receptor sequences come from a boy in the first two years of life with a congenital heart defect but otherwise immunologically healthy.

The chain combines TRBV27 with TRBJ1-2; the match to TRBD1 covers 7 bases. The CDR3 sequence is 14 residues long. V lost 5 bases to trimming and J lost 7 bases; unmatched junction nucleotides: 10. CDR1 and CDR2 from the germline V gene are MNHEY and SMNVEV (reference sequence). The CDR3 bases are TGTGCCAGCAGTAAAGGACAGGAGGACGTTGGCTACACCTTC. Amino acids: CASSKGQEDVGYTF.

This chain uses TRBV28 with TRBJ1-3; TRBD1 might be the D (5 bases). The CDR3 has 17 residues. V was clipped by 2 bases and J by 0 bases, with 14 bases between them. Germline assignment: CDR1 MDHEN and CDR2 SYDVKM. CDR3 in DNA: TGTGCCAGCAGTTTACCCGAGGGACGTAACTCTGGAAACACCATATATTTT. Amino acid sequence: CASSLPEGRNSGNTIYF.

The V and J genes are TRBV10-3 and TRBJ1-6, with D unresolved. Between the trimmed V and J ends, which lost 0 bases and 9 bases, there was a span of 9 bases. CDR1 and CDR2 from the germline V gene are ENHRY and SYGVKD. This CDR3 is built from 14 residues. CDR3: CAISESIRVSPLHF. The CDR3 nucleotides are TGTGCCATCAGTGAGTCGATCCGAGTTTCACCCCTCCACTTT.

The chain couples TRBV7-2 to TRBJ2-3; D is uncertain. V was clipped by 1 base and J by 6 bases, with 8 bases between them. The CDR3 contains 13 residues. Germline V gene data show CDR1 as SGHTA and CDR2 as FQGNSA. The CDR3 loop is CASSLDRADTQYF. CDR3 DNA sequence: TGTGCCAGCAGCTTAGATCGGGCGGATACGCAGTATTTT.